This T cell receptor (beta chain) is drawn from a study of T cell responses to AZD1222 COVID-19 vaccine. CDR1 SGHAT and CDR2 FQNNGV come from the germline V gene. The germline V and J ends were trimmed by 5 bases and 5 bases, with 22 bases remaining between them. The CDR3 sequence is 17 residues long. The study's findings and limits: Samples come after the peak T cell response, not at day 14. Among the donors, most were white British and more were female, and clonal diversity was possibly underestimated.

A note on this clone: Its antigen remains unknown.

The repertoire was sequenced with immunoSEQ multiplex PCR; TCRdb's copy has only in-frame clones and lacks some. The table records around 83,000 clones, 90% of them present only once. V gene TRBV11-2 combines with J gene TRBJ2-1; possibly TRBD2 for D (6 bases). This sequence was found in an adult who received the AZD1222 COVID-19 vaccine. Sequenced material: peripheral blood, taken 28 days after the second AZD1222 dose. CDR3 sequence (DNA): TGTGCCAGCAGCCCCGCCAGGGAGGACACGGGGGACAATGAGCAGTTCTTC. Translated: CASSPAREDTGDNEQFF.